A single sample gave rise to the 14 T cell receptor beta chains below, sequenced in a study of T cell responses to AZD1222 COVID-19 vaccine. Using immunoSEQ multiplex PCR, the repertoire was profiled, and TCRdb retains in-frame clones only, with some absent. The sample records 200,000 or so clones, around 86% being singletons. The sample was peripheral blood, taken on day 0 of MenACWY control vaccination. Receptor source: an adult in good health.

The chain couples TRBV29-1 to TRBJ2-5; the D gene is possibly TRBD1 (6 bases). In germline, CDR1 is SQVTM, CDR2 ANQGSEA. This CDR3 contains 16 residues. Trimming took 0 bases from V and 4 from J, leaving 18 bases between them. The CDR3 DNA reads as TGCAGCGTTGAAGATCCGCAGGGGAGTTTCGGAGAGACCCAGTACTTC. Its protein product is CSVEDPQGSFGETQYF.

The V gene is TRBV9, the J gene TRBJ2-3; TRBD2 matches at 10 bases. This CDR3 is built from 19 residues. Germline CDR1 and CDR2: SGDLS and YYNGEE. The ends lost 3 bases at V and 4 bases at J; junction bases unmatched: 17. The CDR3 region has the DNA TGTGCCAGCAGCGAGGGGAGAAGCGGGAGGGCCGAGGTATCAGATACGCAGTATTTT. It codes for CASSEGRSGRAEVSDTQYF.

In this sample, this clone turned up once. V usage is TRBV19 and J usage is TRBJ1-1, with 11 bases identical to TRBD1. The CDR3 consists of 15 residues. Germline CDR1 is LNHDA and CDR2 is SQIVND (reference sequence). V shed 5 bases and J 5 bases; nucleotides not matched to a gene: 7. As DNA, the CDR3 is TGTGCCAGTAGTCCTAGGACAGGGGGCAGGACTGAAGCTTTCTTT. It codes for CASSPRTGGRTEAFF. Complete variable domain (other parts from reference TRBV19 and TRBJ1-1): DGGITQSPKYLFRKEGQNVTLSCEQNLNHDAMYWYRQDPGQGLRLIYYSQIVNDFQKGDIAEGYSVSREKKESFPLTVTSAQKNPTAFYLCASSPRTGGRTEAFFGQGTRLTVV.

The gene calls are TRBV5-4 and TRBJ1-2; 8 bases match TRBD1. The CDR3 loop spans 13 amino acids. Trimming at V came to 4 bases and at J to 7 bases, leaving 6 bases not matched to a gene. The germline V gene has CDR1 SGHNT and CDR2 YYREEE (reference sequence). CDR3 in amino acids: CASSPYDRGGYTF. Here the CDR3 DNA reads TGTGCCAGCAGCCCTTATGACAGGGGTGGCTACACCTTC.

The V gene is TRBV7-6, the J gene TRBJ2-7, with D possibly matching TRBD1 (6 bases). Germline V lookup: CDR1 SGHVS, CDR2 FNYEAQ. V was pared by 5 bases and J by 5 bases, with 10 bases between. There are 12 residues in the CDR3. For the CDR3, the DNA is TGTGCCAGCAGCCCACAGGGAAACGAGCAGTACTTC. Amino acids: CASSPQGNEQYF.

CDR3 amino acids: CASSLARGITYEQYF. The CDR3 coding sequence is TGTGCCAGCAGCTTAGCTCGGGGGATAACCTACGAGCAGTACTTC. The V call is TRBV7-9, the J call TRBJ2-7, with D tentatively TRBD2 (6 bases). The CDR3 covers 15 residues. Germline loops: CDR1 SEHNR, CDR2 FQNEAQ (reference sequence). V lost 0 bases, J lost 2 bases, and 11 bases lay in between.

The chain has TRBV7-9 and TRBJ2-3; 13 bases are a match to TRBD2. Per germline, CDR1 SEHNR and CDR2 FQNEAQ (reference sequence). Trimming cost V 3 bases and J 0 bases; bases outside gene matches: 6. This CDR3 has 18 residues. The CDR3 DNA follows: TGTGCCAGCAGCTTTGGGACTAGCGGGGATATTAGCACAGATACGCAGTATTTT. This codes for CASSFGTSGDISTDTQYF.

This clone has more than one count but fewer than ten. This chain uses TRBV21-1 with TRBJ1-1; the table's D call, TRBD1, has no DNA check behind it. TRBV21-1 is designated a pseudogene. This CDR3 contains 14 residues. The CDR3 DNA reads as TGTGCCAGCAGCAAAGGACAGCTTCTCACTGAAGCTTTCTTT. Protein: CASSKGQLLTEAFF.

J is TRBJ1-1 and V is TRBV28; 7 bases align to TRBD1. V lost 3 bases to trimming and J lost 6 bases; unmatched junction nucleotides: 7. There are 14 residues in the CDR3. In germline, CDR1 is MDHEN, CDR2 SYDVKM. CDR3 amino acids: CASSFYEGAAEAFF. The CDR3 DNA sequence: TGTGCCAGCAGTTTTTATGAGGGGGCCGCTGAAGCTTTCTTT.

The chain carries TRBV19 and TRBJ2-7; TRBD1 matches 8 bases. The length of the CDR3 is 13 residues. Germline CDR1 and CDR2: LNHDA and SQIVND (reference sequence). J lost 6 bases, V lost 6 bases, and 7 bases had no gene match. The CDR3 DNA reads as TGTGCCAGTAGCATCCTTGACAGGGGCGAGCAGTACTTC. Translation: CASSILDRGEQYF. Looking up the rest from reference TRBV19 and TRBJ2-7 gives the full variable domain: DGGITQSPKYLFRKEGQNVTLSCEQNLNHDAMYWYRQDPGQGLRLIYYSQIVNDFQKGDIAEGYSVSREKKESFPLTVTSAQKNPTAFYLCASSILDRGEQYFGPGTRLTVT.

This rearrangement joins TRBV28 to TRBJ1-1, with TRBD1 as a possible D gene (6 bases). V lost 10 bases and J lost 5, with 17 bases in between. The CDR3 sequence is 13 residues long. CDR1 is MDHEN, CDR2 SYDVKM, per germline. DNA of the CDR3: TGTGCCACCCTGGGAAAGGGGGGTACTGAAGCTTTCTTT. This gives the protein CATLGKGGTEAFF.

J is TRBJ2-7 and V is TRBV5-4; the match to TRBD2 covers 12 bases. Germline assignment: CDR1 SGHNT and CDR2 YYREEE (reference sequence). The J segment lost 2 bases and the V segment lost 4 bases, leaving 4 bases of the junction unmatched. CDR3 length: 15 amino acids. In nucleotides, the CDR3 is TGTGCCAGCAGCCCGAGGACTAGCGGGGCCTACGAGCAGTACTTC. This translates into CASSPRTSGAYEQYF. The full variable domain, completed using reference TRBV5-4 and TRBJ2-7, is ETGVTQSPTHLIKTRGQQVTLRCSSQSGHNTVSWYQQALGQGPQFIFQYYREEENGRGNFPPRFSGLQFPNYSSELNVNALELDDSALYLCASSPRTSGAYEQYFGPGTRLTVT.

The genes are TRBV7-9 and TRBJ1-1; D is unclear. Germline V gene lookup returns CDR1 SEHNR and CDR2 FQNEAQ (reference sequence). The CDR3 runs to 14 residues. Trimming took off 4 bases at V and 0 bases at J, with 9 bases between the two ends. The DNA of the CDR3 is TGTGCCAGCAGCTCCGGACCAATGAACACTGAAGCTTTCTTT. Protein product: CASSSGPMNTEAFF.

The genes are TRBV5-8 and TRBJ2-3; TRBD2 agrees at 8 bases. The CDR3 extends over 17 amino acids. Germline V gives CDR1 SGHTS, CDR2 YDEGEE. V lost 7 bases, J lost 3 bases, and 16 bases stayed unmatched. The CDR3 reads CASGLGGAGGTTDTQYF. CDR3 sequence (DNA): TGTGCCAGCGGGCTAGGCGGGGCGGGAGGCACTACAGATACGCAGTATTTT.